The present entry profiles one T cell receptor beta chain with its context. This sample was included in a study of CD8 T cells in Susac syndrome. About 0.45 to 1 ug RNA was reverse transcribed with random hexamers. The amplification used immunoSEQ multiplex PCR on TCR beta CDR3; it spanned 54 Vbeta and 13 Jbeta. TCRdb used MiXCR to reprocess the immunoSEQ multiplex PCR reads, holding one entry per CDR3 protein. The data contain some 150,000 distinct CDR3 sequences, roughly 96% of them singletons. The specimen sequenced was CD4+ T cells from PBMCs. This TCR was sampled from a human donor with Susac syndrome.

CDR3 bases: TGTGCCAGCACCCTTTTTCGGACGTATGGCTACACCTTC. Encoded protein: CASTLFRTYGYTF. V gene TRBV2 combines with J gene TRBJ1-2; D uncertain. CDR1 is SNHLY, CDR2 FYNNEI, per germline. Trimming cost V 7 bases and J 5 bases, with 14 bases left between them. The CDR3 length is 13 residues. Combining the CDR3 with reference TRBV2 and TRBJ1-2 gives the whole variable domain EPEVTQTPSHQVTQMGQEVILRCVPISNHLYFYWYRQILGQKVEFLVSFYNNEISEKSEIFDDQFSVERPDGSNFTLKIRSTKLEDSAMYFCASTLFRTYGYTFGSGTRLTVV.